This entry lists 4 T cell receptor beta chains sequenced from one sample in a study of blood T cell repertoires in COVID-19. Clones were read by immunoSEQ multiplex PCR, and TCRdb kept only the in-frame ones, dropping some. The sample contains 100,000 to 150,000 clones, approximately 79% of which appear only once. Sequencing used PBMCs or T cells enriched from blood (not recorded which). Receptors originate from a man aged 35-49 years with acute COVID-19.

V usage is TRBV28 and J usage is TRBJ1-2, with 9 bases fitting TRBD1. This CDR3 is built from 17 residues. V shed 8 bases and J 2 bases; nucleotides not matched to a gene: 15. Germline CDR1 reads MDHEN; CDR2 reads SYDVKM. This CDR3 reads CASRDSQGQGGNYGYTF. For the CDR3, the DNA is TGTGCCAGCCGCGACTCACAGGGACAGGGAGGAAACTATGGCTACACCTTC.

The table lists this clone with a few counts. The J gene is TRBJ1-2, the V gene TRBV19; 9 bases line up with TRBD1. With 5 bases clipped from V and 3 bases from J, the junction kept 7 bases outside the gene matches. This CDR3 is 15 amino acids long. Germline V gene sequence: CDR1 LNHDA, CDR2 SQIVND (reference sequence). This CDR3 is CASSSPGQGYYGYTF. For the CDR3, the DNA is TGTGCCAGTAGTTCACCGGGACAGGGTTACTATGGCTACACCTTC.

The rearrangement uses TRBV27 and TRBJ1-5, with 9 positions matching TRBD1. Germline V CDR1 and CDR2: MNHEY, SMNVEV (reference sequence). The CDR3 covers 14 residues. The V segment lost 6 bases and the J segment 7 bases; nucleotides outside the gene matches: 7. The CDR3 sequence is CASRPGTGNQPQHF. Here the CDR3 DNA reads TGTGCCAGCAGACCCGGGACAGGGAACCAGCCCCAGCATTTT.

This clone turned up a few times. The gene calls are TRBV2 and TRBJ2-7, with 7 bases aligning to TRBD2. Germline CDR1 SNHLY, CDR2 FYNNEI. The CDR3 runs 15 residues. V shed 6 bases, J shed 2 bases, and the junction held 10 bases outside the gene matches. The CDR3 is CASSEWGGETYEQYF. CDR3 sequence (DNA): TGTGCCAGCAGCGAATGGGGGGGAGAAACCTACGAGCAGTACTTC.